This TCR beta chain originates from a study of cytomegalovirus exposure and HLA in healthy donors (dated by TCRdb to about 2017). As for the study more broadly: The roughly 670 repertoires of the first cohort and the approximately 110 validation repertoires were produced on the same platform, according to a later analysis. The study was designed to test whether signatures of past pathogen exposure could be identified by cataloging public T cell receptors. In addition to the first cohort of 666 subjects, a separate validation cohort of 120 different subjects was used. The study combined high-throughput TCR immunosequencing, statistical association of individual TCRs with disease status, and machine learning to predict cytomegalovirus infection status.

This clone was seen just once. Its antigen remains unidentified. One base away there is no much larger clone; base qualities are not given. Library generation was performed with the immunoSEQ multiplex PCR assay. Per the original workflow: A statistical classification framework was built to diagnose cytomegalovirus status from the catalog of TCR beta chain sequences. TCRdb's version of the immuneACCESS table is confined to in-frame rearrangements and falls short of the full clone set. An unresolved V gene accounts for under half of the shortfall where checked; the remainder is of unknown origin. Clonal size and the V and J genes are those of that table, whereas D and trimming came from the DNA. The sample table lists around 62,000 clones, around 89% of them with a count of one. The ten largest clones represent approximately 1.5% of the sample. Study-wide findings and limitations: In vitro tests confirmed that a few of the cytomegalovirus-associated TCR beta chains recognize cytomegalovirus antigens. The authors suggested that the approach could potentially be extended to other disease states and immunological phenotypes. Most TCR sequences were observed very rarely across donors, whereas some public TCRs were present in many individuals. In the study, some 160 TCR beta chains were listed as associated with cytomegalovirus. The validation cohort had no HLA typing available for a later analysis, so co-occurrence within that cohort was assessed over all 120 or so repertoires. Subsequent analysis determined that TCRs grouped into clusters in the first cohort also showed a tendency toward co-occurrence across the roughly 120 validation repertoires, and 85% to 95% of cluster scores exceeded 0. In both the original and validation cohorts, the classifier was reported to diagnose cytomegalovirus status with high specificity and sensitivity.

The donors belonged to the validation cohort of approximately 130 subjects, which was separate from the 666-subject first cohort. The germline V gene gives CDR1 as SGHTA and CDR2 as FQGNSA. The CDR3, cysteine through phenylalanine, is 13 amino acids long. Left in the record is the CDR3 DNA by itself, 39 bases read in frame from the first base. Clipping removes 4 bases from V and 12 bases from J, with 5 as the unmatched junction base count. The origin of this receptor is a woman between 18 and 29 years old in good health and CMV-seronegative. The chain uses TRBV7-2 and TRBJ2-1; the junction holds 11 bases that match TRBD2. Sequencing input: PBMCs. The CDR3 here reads CASSYSGGAGQFF. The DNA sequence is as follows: TGTGCCAGCAGCTATAGCGGGGGGGCCGGGCAGTTCTTC.